One sample yielded the 23 T cell receptor beta chains listed below, sequenced in a study of T-cell reconstitution after alpha-beta-depleted transplantation in children. This sample's TCRbeta library carried unique molecular identifier barcodes. TCRdb re-analysed the PCR reads in MiXCR, keeping a single row per CDR3 protein. The sample shows some 350,000 distinct CDR3 sequences, about 16% of them seen only once. The sample was PBMCs, mostly from graft donor cells, taken 360 days after TCRalphabeta/CD19-depleted stem cell transplant. The receptors come from a male patient between 2 and 15 years old who had a stem cell transplant for acute lymphoblastic leukemia, so the T cells may come from the graft donor.

The chain links TRBV16 to TRBJ2-7; a possible D gene is TRBD2 (5 bases). The V gene's germline CDR1 is KGHSY and CDR2 FQNENV. Trimming pared 5 bases from V and 1 base from J, leaving 15 bases between. The CDR3 is made up of 15 amino acids. CDR3 nucleotides: TGTGCCAGCAGCACTGACTATCCCCGATCCTACGAGCAGTACTTC. This sequence encodes CASSTDYPRSYEQYF.

V gene TRBV10-3 combines with J gene TRBJ1-4, with 12 bases aligning to TRBD1. Germline CDR1 reads ENHRY; CDR2 reads SYGVKD. The CDR3 length is 17 residues. With 11 bases clipped from V and 8 bases from J, the junction kept 18 bases outside the gene matches. Here the CDR3 reads CAVGGTGGERGSEKLFF. In DNA, the CDR3 is TGTGCCGTTGGGGGGACAGGGGGCGAAAGGGGAAGCGAAAAACTGTTTTTT.

In DNA, the CDR3 is TGCAGTGCTAGAGGTGGTTCCCTCGGCACCTTC. Encoded protein: CSARGGSLGTF. The gene calls are TRBV20-1 and TRBJ1-2; the D is unclear. Germline V gives CDR1 DFQATT, CDR2 SNEGSKA (reference sequence). Trimming stripped 1 base from V and 13 bases from J, with 13 bases between. The CDR3 is 11 amino acids.

This rearrangement joins TRBV21-1 to TRBJ2-1. TRBV21-1 has pseudogene status. This CDR3 has 15 amino acids. The CDR3 is CASSKDRGPYNEQFF. The CDR3 bases are TGTGCCAGCAGCAAGGACAGGGGCCCTTACAATGAGCAGTTCTTC.

The rearrangement joins TRBV5-1 to TRBJ1-1; the D is unclear. The CDR3 is 14 residues long. Germline V gives CDR1 SGHRS, CDR2 YFSETQ. V was clipped by 3 bases and J by 0 bases, with 9 bases between them. In DNA, the CDR3 is TGCGCCAGCAGCTATCGGTCGATGAACACTGAAGCTTTCTTT. Residues: CASSYRSMNTEAFF.

This clonotype was detected only a few times. The chain carries TRBV11-1 and TRBJ2-1; 8 nucleotides agree with TRBD1. The CDR3 runs to 15 residues. V trimming: 0 bases; J trimming: 12 bases; junction bases outside the gene matches: 10. Germline V lookup: CDR1 SGHAT, CDR2 FQDESV (reference sequence). The CDR3 reads CASSLASRGRNVQFF. DNA for the CDR3: TGTGCCAGCAGCTTAGCGAGCAGGGGGCGAAACGTGCAGTTCTTC. The variable domain in full, with the rest retrieved from reference TRBV11-1 and TRBJ2-1, is EAEVAQSPRYKITEKSQAVAFWCDPISGHATLYWYRQILGQGPELLVQFQDESVVDDSQLPKDRFSAERLKGVDSTLKIQPAELGDSAMYLCASSLASRGRNVQFFGPGTRLTVL.

This chain uses TRBV5-1 with TRBJ2-7; tentatively, D is TRBD1 (5 bases). The CDR3 loop spans 14 amino acids. V lost 1 base and J lost 5, with 13 bases in between. CDR1 is SGHRS, CDR2 YFSETQ, per germline. CDR3 residues: CASSLQGALDEQYF. CDR3 coding DNA: TGCGCCAGCAGCTTGCAGGGTGCTCTCGACGAGCAGTACTTC.

The table lists this clonotype with many counts. The chain recombines TRBV7-9 with TRBJ2-1, with no clear D. Germline lookup yields CDR1 SEHNR and CDR2 FQNEAQ (reference sequence). Trimming removed 5 bases at V and 7 bases at J, with 18 bases between. The CDR3 runs to 15 residues. Here the CDR3 reads CASSLSVRETNEQFF. The CDR3 DNA follows: TGTGCCAGCAGCCTGAGCGTTAGGGAAACTAATGAGCAGTTCTTC.

This rearrangement joins TRBV6-5 to TRBJ2-7, with 7 bases fitting TRBD2. V dropped 0 bases and J dropped 3; count of bases not matched to a gene: 8. Germline V gene lookup returns CDR1 MNHEY and CDR2 SVGAGI. The CDR3 covers 16 residues. The CDR3 reads CASSYSGGGVVYEQYF. In DNA, the CDR3 is TGTGCCAGCAGTTACTCCGGGGGAGGGGTGGTCTACGAGCAGTACTTC.

The chain joins TRBV10-3 to TRBJ2-1; 12 nucleotides align to TRBD2. Germline loops: CDR1 ENHRY, CDR2 SYGVKD. After removal of 7 bases from V and 0 bases from J, the junction contained 7 bases not matched to a gene. This CDR3 has 17 amino acids. Written as DNA, the CDR3 is TGTGCCATCACGCCGGGACTAGCGGGCCCCTCCTACAATGAGCAGTTCTTC. Its translation is CAITPGLAGPSYNEQFF.

This sequence joins TRBV25-1 and TRBJ1-5; tentative D call: TRBD1 (5 bases). V dropped 3 bases and J dropped 0 bases, with 9 bases sitting between them. Germline values: CDR1 MGHDK, CDR2 SYGVNS. The CDR3 length is 15 residues. CDR3 residues: CASSEWGNSNQPQHF. The DNA for the CDR3 is TGTGCCAGCAGTGAGTGGGGGAATAGCAATCAGCCCCAGCATTTT.

Written as DNA, the CDR3 is TGCAGTGCTAGAGATATCAGGGGTCTGAATGAAAAACTGTTTTTT. Protein: CSARDIRGLNEKLFF. The chain is built from TRBV20-1 and TRBJ1-4, with D possibly being TRBD1 (6 bases). CDR1 DFQATT and CDR2 SNEGSKA come from the germline V gene (reference sequence). CDR3 size: 15 residues. The V end was cut by 0 bases, the J end by 5 bases, with 13 bases between.

The DNA of the CDR3 is TGCAGCGTTGGCCTACAGGGACCGACCCTCCATGGCTACACCTTC. Translated, it gives CSVGLQGPTLHGYTF. The chain has TRBV29-1 and TRBJ1-2; tentatively, D is TRBD1 (6 bases). From germline, CDR1 is SQVTM and CDR2 ANQGSEA. CDR3 length equals 15 residues. Between the trimmed V and J ends, which lost 4 bases and 6 bases, there was a span of 21 bases.

This clonotype came up many times. The chain uses TRBV4-3 and TRBJ2-1, with a weak D call TRBD1 (6 bases). Trimming cost V 4 bases and J 3 bases, with 10 bases left between them. Germline V CDR1 and CDR2: LGHNA, YSLEER. CDR3 size: 14 residues. The CDR3 DNA follows: TGCGCCAGCAGCCCCATAGGGGGCTACAATGAGCAGTTCTTC. Amino acid sequence: CASSPIGGYNEQFF.

This rearrangement joins TRBV20-1 to TRBJ2-1, with 12 bases that match TRBD2. The CDR3 loop spans 17 amino acids. In germline, CDR1 is DFQATT, CDR2 SNEGSKA (reference sequence). V lost 3 bases to trimming and J lost 1 base; unmatched junction nucleotides: 7. In DNA form, the CDR3 reads TGCAGTGCTAGGACTAGGACTAGCGGGAAGTCCTACAATGAGCAGTTCTTC. This encodes CSARTRTSGKSYNEQFF.

This clonotype appeared a few times. The V gene is TRBV3-1, the J gene TRBJ2-5; 9 bases are a match to TRBD2. The CDR3 loop spans 15 amino acids. Germline assignment: CDR1 LGHDT and CDR2 YNNKEL (reference sequence). With V trimmed by 3 bases and J by 3 bases, 5 bases remained unmatched. In DNA form, the CDR3 reads TGTGCCAGCAGCCAGGAGGTAGCGGGAGAAGAGACCCAGTACTTC. Translated: CASSQEVAGEETQYF.

V is TRBV28 and J is TRBJ2-1, with 7 positions matching TRBD1. Germline lookup yields CDR1 MDHEN and CDR2 SYDVKM. The CDR3 has 16 residues. Trimming removed 7 bases from V and 5 bases from J; junction bases left unmatched: 14. The CDR3 DNA is TGTGCCAGCAACGGACAGGAGTTCCGCCAAAACAATGAGCAGTTCTTC. Translating it yields CASNGQEFRQNNEQFF.

The V and J genes are TRBV12-3 or TRBV12-4 and TRBJ1-5; possibly TRBD1 for D (6 bases). The CDR3 loop spans 16 amino acids. Trimming cost V 3 bases and J 1 base, with 13 bases left between them. CDR3 sequence (DNA): TGTGCCAGCAGTTTCCGCAGGGGCGGGAGCAATCAGCCCCAGCATTTT. Encoded protein: CASSFRRGGSNQPQHF.

Ten or more counts support this clonotype. The chain joins TRBV20-1 to TRBJ2-1; 9 nucleotides match TRBD2. There are 14 residues in the CDR3. Germline loops: CDR1 DFQATT, CDR2 SNEGSKA (reference sequence). V lost 5 bases to trimming and J lost 7 bases; unmatched junction nucleotides: 9. For the CDR3, the DNA is TGCAGTGCTCCGGTAAGCGGGAGGCGGAATGAGCAGTTCTTC. Encoded protein: CSAPVSGRRNEQFF.

A few counts support this clonotype. This sequence joins TRBV5-6 and TRBJ2-1; TRBD2 is a possible D gene (5 bases). CDR1 is SGHDT, CDR2 YYEEEE, per germline. The V end was cut by 2 bases, the J end by 1 base, with 13 bases between. There are 16 residues in the CDR3. The CDR3 loop is CASSLIPSGSYNEQFF. The CDR3 coding sequence is TGTGCCAGCAGCTTAATACCCAGCGGTTCCTACAATGAGCAGTTCTTC. Together with reference TRBV5-6 and TRBJ2-1, the CDR3 gives the full variable domain: DAGVTQSPTHLIKTRGQQVTLRCSPKSGHDTVSWYQQALGQGPQFIFQYYEEEERQRGNFPDRFSGHQFPNYSSELNVNALLLGDSALYLCASSLIPSGSYNEQFFGPGTRLTVL.

CDR3 region: CASSFRSRLGYEQYF. The CDR3 DNA reads as TGTGCCAGCAGCTTCAGAAGTAGGCTTGGCTACGAGCAGTACTTC. This chain links TRBV7-2 with TRBJ2-7; D uncertain. The germline V gene encodes CDR1 SGHTA and CDR2 FQGNSA. The CDR3 extends over 15 amino acids. Deletions cut 3 bases from V and 3 bases from J, with 15 bases between. The full variable domain, rest sourced from reference TRBV7-2 and TRBJ2-7, is GAGVSQSPSNKVTEKGKDVELRCDPISGHTALYWYRQSLGQGLEFLIYFQGNSAPDKSGLPSDRFSAERTGGSVSTLTIQRTQQEDSAVYLCASSFRSRLGYEQYFGPGTRLTVT.

This clonotype was recorded a few times. V is TRBV4-3 and J is TRBJ2-1; D unresolved. The germline V gene has CDR1 LGHNA and CDR2 YSLEER. Trimming stripped 0 bases from V and 1 base from J, with 10 bases between. This CDR3 comprises 16 residues. This chain's CDR3 is CASSQDGVYSYNEQFF. As DNA, the CDR3 is TGCGCCAGCAGCCAAGATGGAGTCTATTCCTACAATGAGCAGTTCTTC.

The table lists this clonotype with a few counts. The genes are TRBV6-2 or TRBV6-3 and TRBJ2-1; 10 bases fit TRBD1. Trimming cost V 7 bases and J 2 bases; bases outside gene matches: 5. The CDR3 totals 15 residues. The germline V gene encodes CDR1 MNHEY and CDR2 SVGEGT. CDR3 region: CASTSGQGAYNEQFF. In nucleotides, the CDR3 is TGTGCCAGCACCTCCGGACAGGGGGCCTACAATGAGCAGTTCTTC.